The 15 T cell receptor beta chains given below trace back to one sample, sequenced in a study of glioma-infiltrating T cells. TCR alpha and beta CDR3 regions were amplified from RNA using iRepertoire nested multiplex PCR. TCRdb redid the calling of the multiplex PCR reads with MiXCR, one entry per CDR3 protein. This table holds around 390,000 distinct CDR3 sequences, 41% found once. Sequenced material: glioma tissue, nonneoplastic brain tissue, or PBMCs (not recorded which). These receptors originate from a human donor with low-grade glioma or glioblastoma, undergoing nonglioma brain surgery, or in good health (not recorded which).

This clonotype was observed at least ten times. J is TRBJ2-3 and V is TRBV20-1, with 10 bases that match TRBD2. This CDR3 is 13 amino acids long. In germline, CDR1 is DFQATT, CDR2 SNEGSKA (reference sequence). V shed 6 bases and J 7 bases; nucleotides not matched to a gene: 7. The CDR3 nucleotides are TGCAGTGCACAAGCGGGAGGGCCGCATACGCAGTATTTT. This gives the protein CSAQAGGPHTQYF.

Points on this clonotype: This may be a read error, as it is one base from a much larger clone. The V call is TRBV20-1, the J call TRBJ2-3; D possibly corresponds to TRBD2 (5 bases). There are 14 residues in the CDR3. V dropped 6 bases and J dropped 4 bases, with 17 bases sitting between them. The germline CDR1 and CDR2 sequences are DFQATT and SNEGSKA (reference sequence). The DNA for the CDR3 is TGCAGTGCCCCTTATAGCGAGATTGCAGATACGCAGTATTTT. This encodes CSAPYSEIADTQYF.

A word on this clonotype: One junction end does not reproduce the germline sequence, and a read error may be involved. This sequence joins TRBV6-9 and TRBJ2-6, with TRBD1 as a possible D gene (5 bases). CDR3 length: 14 residues. Per the germline V gene, CDR1 is MNHGY and CDR2 is SVAAGI. As DNA, the CDR3 is TGTGCCAGCAGTTTCAGCTCTGGGGCCAACGTCCTGGCTTTC. Translated, it gives CASSFSSGANVLAF.

This clonotype was observed a few times. V gene TRBV2 combines with J gene TRBJ2-1; perhaps TRBD2 as D (6 bases). The length of the CDR3 is 13 residues. The germline V gene has CDR1 SNHLY and CDR2 FYNNEI. The V gene lost 7 bases and the J gene lost 6 bases, with 13 bases spanning the gap. CDR3 residues: CASIRGWGNEQFF. For the CDR3, the DNA is TGTGCCAGCATTCGGGGGTGGGGCAATGAGCAGTTCTTC. Drawing the rest from reference TRBV2 and TRBJ2-1, the complete variable domain is EPEVTQTPSHQVTQMGQEVILRCVPISNHLYFYWYRQILGQKVEFLVSFYNNEISEKSEIFDDQFSVERPDGSNFTLKIRSTKLEDSAMYFCASIRGWGNEQFFGPGTRLTVL.

A word on this clonotype: A much larger clonotype is one base distant, so this may be a read error. This rearrangement joins TRBV28 to TRBJ2-1, with D perhaps assigned TRBD1 or TRBD2 (6 bases each). The CDR3 runs 15 residues. The germline V gene has CDR1 MDHEN and CDR2 SYDVKM. Trimming stripped 3 bases from V and 10 bases from J, with 19 bases between. The CDR3 coding sequence is TGTGCCAGCAGTTTTCAGGGGAGGAGGGCCTACGAGCAGTTCTTC. Translated, it gives CASSFQGRRAYEQFF.

The chain couples TRBV6-5 to TRBJ2-5; D ambiguous. Per germline, CDR1 MNHEY and CDR2 SVGAGI. V lost 4 bases and J lost 2, with 11 bases in between. The length of the CDR3 is 14 residues. The CDR3 spells CASSSTQRQETQYF. CDR3 coding DNA: TGTGCCAGCAGTTCCACACAGCGACAAGAGACCCAGTACTTC.

The rearrangement uses TRBV7-9 and TRBJ2-6; D could derive from TRBD1 or TRBD2 (5 bases each). The CDR3 has 20 amino acids. Trimming left V 5 bases short and J 1 base short, with 24 bases between. Germline CDR1 SEHNR, CDR2 FQNEAQ (reference sequence). The CDR3 here is CASSPDRDGRRGSGANVLTF. Here the CDR3 DNA reads TGTGCCAGCAGCCCGGACCGGGACGGACGTCGAGGGTCTGGGGCCAACGTCCTGACTTTC.

This clonotype was seen ten or more times. The chain recombines TRBV28 with TRBJ2-7, with no clear D. Germline values: CDR1 MDHEN, CDR2 SYDVKM. The CDR3 is made up of 12 amino acids. The V end was cut by 3 bases, the J end by 7 bases, with 10 bases between. The CDR3 spells CASSLGQLEQYF. In DNA form, the CDR3 reads TGTGCCAGCAGTTTGGGCCAGCTAGAGCAGTACTTC.

For this clonotype: This could be a read error, since a much larger clone is one nucleotide away. This sequence joins TRBV28 and TRBJ2-5; D may match TRBD1 or TRBD2 (5 bases each). Gene TRBJ2-1 matches the end of the DNA better, so the J call may be wrong. Germline V gene sequence: CDR1 MDHEN, CDR2 SYDVKM. The CDR3 loop spans 16 amino acids. This CDR3 is CASSLTARGRYNEQFF. CDR3 DNA sequence: TGTGCCAGCAGTTTAACCGCCCGGGGCAGGTACAATGAGCAGTTCTTC.

This clonotype came up a few times. The chain carries TRBV4-1 and TRBJ2-2, with TRBD1 matching over 10 bases. Germline V gene lookup returns CDR1 MGHRA and CDR2 YSYEKL. V lost 4 bases, J lost 4 bases, and 0 bases stayed unmatched. CDR3 length: 14 amino acids. The CDR3 coding sequence is TGCGCCAGCAGCCGGACAGGGGGCACCGGGGAGCTGTTTTTT. This gives the protein CASSRTGGTGELFF.

The CDR3 spells CASSEGVEAFF. The CDR3 coding sequence is TGTGCCAGCTCAGAAGGGGTTGAAGCTTTCTTT. The chain links TRBV18 to TRBJ1-1; tentative D call: TRBD1 (5 bases). Trimming left V 5 bases short and J 7 bases short, with 8 bases between. The CDR3 extends over 11 amino acids. Germline V gene sequence: CDR1 KGHSH, CDR2 LQKENI. Full variable domain (rest looked up from reference TRBV18 and TRBJ1-1): NAGVMQNPRHLVRRRGQEARLRCSPMKGHSHVYWYRQLPEEGLKFMVYLQKENIIDESGMPKERFSAEFPKEGPSILRIQQVVRGDSAAYFCASSEGVEAFFGQGTRLTVV.

This clonotype was detected a few times. The chain uses TRBV4-1 and TRBJ1-2, with D maybe TRBD1 (6 bases). Germline V lookup: CDR1 MGHRA, CDR2 YSYEKL. This CDR3 contains 14 residues. V lost 3 bases, J lost 8 bases, and 16 bases lay in between. The CDR3 reads CASSHPPRGGGYTF. In DNA, the CDR3 is TGCGCCAGCAGCCACCCTCCGAGGGGGGGGGGCTACACCTTC.

The chain uses TRBV12-3 or TRBV12-4 and TRBJ2-7; 7 bases fit TRBD1. The V gene end was trimmed by 5 bases and the J gene end by 1 base; junction bases not matched to a gene: 8. CDR3 length: 15 amino acids. DNA for the CDR3: TGTGCCAGCAGTCCCCCTCACAGGGGATCCTACGAGCAGTACTTC. Translated: CASSPPHRGSYEQYF.

The chain is built from TRBV7-2 and TRBJ2-1; D is possibly TRBD1 or TRBD2 (5 bases each). V was shortened by 1 base and J by 15 bases, with 22 bases between the two germline ends. The CDR3 runs to 15 residues. The germline CDR1 and CDR2 sequences are SGHTA and FQGNSA. The CDR3 coding sequence is TGTGCCAGCAGCTTAGGTGTGACGATTAATAGAGGGGCGTTCTTC. This codes for CASSLGVTINRGAFF.

In the case of this clonotype: Without the conserved terminal phenylalanine or tryptophan, this CDR3 likely stems from a read error. The V and J genes are TRBV25-1 and TRBJ1-4; no clear D gene. The CDR3 sequence is 14 residues long. V lost 3 bases to trimming and J lost 7 bases, with 12 bases between them. Germline V gene sequence: CDR1 MGHDK, CDR2 SYGVNS. DNA for the CDR3: TGTGCCAGCAGTGATGTACAATGGCGTGAAAAACTGTTTTTA. This sequence encodes CASSDVQWREKLFL.